The present T cell receptor (beta chain) was sequenced within a study of blood T cell repertoires in COVID-19 (dated by TCRdb to between 2020 and 2021). The study in broad terms: Samples covering the acute and convalescent phases of COVID-19 were provided by collaborators in the United States, Italy and Spain. The prospective study material was composed of cDNA or gDNA derived from T cells, B-cell-depleted T cells, or PBMCs. Deeply sampled blood TCRbeta repertoires from subjects exposed to, actively infected with, or recovered from COVID-19 were included in the dataset. The repertoires were released in a freely available public database intended as a resource for research on the immune response to SARS-CoV-2. The samples were drawn from the first 160 participants of the ongoing ImmuneRACE study and from over 950 subjects provided by 6 global collaborators. A de-identified subject ID, COVID-19 status, age in years and sex were almost always included in the sample metadata. Where available, HLA class I and class II types were taken from metadata supplied by the sample provider and were not determined by assay-based typing.

The immunoSEQ Assay, a bias-controlled multiplex PCR, was used to amplify TCRbeta CDR3 regions from genomic DNA. Per the source publication's procedure: Within the assay, amplification of reference gene primers was used to estimate how many nucleated cells each sample contained. To quantify the absolute abundance of each unique TCRbeta CDR3 rearrangement, sequence reads were collapsed and filtered. For each sample, productive Simpson clonality was calculated as the square root of Simpson's diversity index over productive rearrangements. As stored in TCRdb, this immuneACCESS dataset retains in-frame rearrangements with V and J assigned. A fraction of the clones does not appear; measured against another copy, unresolved V genes explain less than half of the discrepancy, and the remainder lacks a known reason. Clone size and V and J calls were adopted from that table, with D and trimming inferred from the DNA. The sample table shows roughly 120,000 clones, and more than 75% are seen once. Roughly 4.5% of the sample comes from the top ten.

One collaborating source in Seattle enrolled patients during active infection and followed them longitudinally through the course of disease. Whole blood was collected in K2EDTA tubes by collaborating institutions according to the institutions' own protocols. For TCRbeta analysis, collaborator samples were shipped as frozen whole blood, as isolated PBMCs, or as DNA extracted from either sample type. Study-level results and caveats: How much clinical and demographic metadata was included differed by source and by participant, and the metadata was provided uncurated.

Ends trimmed: V by 0 bases, J by 0 bases; bases unmatched to a gene: 9. The germline V gene yields MGHRA for CDR1 and YSYEKL for CDR2. The cysteine opens and the phenylalanine closes a CDR3 of 19 amino acids. Just CDR3 DNA is preserved here, 57 bases in frame from base 1. This clone was counted a few times. The antigen it binds to is not known. Base qualities are missing; no much larger clone stands one base away. What was sequenced was peripheral blood. This chain is built from TRBV4-1 and TRBJ2-1, and 9 junction bases match TRBD2. The sequence came from a man between 60 and 70 years old with COVID-19, enrolled during active disease. The CDR3 is CASSQDRLAGPSSYNEQFF. DNA sequence: TGCGCCAGCAGCCAAGATAGGCTAGCGGGACCGAGCTCCTACAATGAGCAGTTCTTC.